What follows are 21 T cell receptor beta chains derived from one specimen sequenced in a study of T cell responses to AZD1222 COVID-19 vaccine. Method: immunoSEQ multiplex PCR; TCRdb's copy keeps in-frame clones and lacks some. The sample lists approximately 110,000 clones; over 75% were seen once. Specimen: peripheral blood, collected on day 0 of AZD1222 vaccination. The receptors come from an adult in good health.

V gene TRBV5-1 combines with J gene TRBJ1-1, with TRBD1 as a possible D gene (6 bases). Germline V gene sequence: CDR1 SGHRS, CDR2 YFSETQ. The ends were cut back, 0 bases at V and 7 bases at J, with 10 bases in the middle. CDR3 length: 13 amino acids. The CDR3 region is CASSLGDRIEAFF. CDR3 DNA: TGCGCCAGCAGCTTGGGAGACAGGATTGAAGCTTTCTTT.

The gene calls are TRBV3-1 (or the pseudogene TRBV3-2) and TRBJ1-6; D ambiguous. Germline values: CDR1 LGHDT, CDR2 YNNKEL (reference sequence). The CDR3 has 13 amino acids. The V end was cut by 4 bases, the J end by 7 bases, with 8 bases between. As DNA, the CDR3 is TGTGCCAGCAGCCTGGGTCGGAATTCACCCCTCCACTTT. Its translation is CASSLGRNSPLHF.

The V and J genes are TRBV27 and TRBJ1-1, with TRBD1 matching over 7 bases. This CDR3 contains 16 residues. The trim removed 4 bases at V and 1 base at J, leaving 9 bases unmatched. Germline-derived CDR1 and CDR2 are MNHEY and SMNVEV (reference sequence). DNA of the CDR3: TGTGCCAGCAGTTCTTACGCCAGGGGGAGGAACACTGAAGCTTTCTTT. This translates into CASSSYARGRNTEAFF.

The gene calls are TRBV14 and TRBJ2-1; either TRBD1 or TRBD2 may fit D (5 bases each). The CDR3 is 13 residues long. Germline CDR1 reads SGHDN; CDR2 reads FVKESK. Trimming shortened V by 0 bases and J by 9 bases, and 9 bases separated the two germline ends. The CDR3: CASSQDGDGEQFF. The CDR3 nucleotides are TGTGCCAGCAGCCAAGACGGGGACGGTGAGCAGTTCTTC.

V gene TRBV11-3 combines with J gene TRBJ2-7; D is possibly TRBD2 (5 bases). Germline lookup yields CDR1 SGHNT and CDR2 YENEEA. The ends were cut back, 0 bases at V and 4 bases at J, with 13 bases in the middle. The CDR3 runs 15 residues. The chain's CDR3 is CASSLDPGSKYEQYF. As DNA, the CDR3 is TGTGCCAGCAGCTTAGATCCTGGGAGTAAATACGAGCAGTACTTC.

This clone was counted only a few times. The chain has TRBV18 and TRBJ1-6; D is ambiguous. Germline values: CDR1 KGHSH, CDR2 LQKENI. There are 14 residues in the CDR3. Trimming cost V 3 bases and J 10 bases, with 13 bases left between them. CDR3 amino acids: CASSPTGERSPLHF. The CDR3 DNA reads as TGTGCCAGCTCACCTACCGGGGAGCGGTCACCCCTCCACTTT.

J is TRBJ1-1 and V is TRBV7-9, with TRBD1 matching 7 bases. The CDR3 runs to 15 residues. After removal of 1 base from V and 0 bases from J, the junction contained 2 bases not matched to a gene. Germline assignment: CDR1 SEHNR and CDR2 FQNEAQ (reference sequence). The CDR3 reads CASSLGQGLNTEAFF. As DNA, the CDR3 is TGTGCCAGCAGCTTAGGACAGGGTCTGAACACTGAAGCTTTCTTT.

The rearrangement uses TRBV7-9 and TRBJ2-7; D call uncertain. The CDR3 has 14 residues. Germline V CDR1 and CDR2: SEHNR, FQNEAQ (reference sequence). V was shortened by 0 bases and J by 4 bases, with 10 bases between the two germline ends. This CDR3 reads CASSLAETRYEQYF. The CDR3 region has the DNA TGTGCCAGCAGCTTAGCAGAGACAAGATACGAGCAGTACTTC.

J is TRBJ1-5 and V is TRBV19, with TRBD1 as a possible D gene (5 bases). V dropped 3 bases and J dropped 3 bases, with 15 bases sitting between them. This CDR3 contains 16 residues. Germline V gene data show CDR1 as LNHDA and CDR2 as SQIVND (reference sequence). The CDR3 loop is CASSISETVINQPQHF. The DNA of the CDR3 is TGTGCCAGTAGTATTTCCGAGACAGTCATCAATCAGCCCCAGCATTTT. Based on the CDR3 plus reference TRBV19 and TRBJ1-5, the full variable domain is DGGITQSPKYLFRKEGQNVTLSCEQNLNHDAMYWYRQDPGQGLRLIYYSQIVNDFQKGDIAEGYSVSREKKESFPLTVTSAQKNPTAFYLCASSISETVINQPQHFGDGTRLSIL.

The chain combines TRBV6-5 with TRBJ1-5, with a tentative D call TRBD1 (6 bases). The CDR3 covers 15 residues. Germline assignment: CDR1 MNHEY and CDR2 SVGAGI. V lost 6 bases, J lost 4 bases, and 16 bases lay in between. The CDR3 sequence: CASRRDTRGNQPQHF. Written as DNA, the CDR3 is TGTGCCAGCAGACGGGACACCCGAGGGAATCAGCCCCAGCATTTT.

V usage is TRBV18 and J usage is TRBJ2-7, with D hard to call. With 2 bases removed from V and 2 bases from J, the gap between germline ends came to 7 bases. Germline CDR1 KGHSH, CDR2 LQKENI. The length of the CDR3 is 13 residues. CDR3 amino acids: CASSPKPTYEQYF. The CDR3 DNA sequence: TGTGCCAGCTCACCAAAGCCCACCTACGAGCAGTACTTC.

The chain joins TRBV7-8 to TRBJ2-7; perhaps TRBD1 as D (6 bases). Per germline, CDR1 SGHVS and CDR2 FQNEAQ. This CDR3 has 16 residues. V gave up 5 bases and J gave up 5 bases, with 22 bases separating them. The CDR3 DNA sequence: TGTGCCAGCAGCAAAATGGGGGCGGTAGGGTTCCACGAGCAGTACTTC. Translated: CASSKMGAVGFHEQYF.

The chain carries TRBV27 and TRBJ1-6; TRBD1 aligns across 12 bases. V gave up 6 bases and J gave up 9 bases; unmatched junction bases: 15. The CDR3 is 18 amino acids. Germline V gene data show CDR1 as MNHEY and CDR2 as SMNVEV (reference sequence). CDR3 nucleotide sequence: TGTGCCAGCAGCCGACCCCCGGGACAGGGGGCGCTTGCTTCACCCCTCCACTTT. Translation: CASSRPPGQGALASPLHF.

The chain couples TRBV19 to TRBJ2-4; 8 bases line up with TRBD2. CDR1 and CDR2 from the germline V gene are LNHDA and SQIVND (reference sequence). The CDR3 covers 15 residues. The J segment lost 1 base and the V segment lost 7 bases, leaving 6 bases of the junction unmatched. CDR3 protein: CASTAGGGAKNIQYF. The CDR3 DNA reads TGTGCCAGTACGGCGGGAGGCGGGGCCAAAAACATTCAGTACTTC.

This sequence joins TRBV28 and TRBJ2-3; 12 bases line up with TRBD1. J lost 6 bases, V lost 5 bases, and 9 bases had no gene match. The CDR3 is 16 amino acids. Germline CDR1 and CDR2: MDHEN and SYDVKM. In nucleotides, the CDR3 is TGTGCCAGCAGTGCTCCGGGACAGGGGGCAGCGGATACGCAGTATTTT. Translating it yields CASSAPGQGAADTQYF.

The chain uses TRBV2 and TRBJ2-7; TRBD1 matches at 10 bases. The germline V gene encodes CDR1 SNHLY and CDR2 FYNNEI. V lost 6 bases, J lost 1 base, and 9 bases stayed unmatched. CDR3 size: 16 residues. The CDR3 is CASSPRRDRGSYEQYF. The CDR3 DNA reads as TGTGCCAGCAGCCCCCGTAGGGACAGGGGTTCCTACGAGCAGTACTTC.

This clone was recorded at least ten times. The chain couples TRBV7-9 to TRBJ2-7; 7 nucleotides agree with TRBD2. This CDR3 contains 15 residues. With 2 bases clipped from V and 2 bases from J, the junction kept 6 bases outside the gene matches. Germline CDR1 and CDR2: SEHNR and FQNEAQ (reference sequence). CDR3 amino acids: CASSLTSAGAYEQYF. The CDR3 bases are TGTGCCAGCAGCTTAACCTCTGCGGGAGCCTACGAGCAGTACTTC.

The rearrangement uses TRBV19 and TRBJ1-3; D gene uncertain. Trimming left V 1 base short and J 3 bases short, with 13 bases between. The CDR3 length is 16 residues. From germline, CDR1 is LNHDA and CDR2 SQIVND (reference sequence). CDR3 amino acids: CASSIVPPELGNTIYF. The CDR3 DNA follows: TGTGCCAGTAGTATAGTGCCGCCTGAACTTGGAAACACCATATATTTT.

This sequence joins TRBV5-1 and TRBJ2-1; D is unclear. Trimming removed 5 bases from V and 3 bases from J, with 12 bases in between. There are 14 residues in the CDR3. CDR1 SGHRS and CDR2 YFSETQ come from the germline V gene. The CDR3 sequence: CASSLLAVYNEQFF. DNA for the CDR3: TGCGCCAGCAGTCTTCTCGCGGTCTACAATGAGCAGTTCTTC.

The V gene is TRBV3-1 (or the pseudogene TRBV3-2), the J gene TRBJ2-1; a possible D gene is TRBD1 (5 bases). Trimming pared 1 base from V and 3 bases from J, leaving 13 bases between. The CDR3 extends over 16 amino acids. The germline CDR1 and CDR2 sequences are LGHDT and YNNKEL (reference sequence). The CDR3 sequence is CASSQVGQVIYNEQFF. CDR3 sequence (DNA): TGTGCCAGCAGCCAAGTGGGGCAGGTTATCTACAATGAGCAGTTCTTC.

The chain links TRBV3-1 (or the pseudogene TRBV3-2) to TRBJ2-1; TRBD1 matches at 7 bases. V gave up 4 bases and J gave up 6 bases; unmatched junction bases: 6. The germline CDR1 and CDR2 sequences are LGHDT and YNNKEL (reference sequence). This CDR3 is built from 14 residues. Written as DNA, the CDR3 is TGTGCCAGCAGCCCACGGGACAGACTCAATGAGCAGTTCTTC. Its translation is CASSPRDRLNEQFF.